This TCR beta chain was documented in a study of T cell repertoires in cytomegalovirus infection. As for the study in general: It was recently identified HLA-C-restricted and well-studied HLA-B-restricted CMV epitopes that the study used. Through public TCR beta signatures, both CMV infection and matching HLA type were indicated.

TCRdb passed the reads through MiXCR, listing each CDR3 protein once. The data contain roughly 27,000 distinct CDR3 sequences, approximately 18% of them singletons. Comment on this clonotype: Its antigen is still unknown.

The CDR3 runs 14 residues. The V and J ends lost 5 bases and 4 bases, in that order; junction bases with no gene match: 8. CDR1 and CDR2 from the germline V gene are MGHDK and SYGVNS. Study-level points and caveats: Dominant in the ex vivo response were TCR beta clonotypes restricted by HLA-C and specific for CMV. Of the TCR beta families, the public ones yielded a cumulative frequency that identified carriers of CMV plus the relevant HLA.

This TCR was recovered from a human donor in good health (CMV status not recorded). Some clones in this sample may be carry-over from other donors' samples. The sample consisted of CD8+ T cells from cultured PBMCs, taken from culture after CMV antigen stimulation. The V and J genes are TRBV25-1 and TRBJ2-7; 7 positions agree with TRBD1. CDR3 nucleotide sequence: TGTGCCAGCAGTACGACAGGGTTGACTTACGAGCAGTACTTC. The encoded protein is CASSTTGLTYEQYF.